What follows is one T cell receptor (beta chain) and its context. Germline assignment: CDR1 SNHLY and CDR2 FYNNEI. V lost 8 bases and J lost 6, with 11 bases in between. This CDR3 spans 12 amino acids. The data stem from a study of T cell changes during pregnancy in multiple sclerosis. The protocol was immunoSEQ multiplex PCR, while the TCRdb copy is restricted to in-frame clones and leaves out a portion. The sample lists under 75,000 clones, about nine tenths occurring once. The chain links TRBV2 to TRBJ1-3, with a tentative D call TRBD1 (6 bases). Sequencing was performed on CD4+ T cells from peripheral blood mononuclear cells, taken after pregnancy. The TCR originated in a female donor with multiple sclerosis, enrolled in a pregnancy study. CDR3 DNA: TGTGCCAGCGCACAGGGAGCAAACACCATATATTTT. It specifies CASAQGANTIYF.